The 31 T cell receptor beta chains reported below all come from one sample, sequenced in a study of T cells after somatic rescue of genetic block. Profiling relied on immunoSEQ multiplex PCR, and the TCRdb table lists in-frame clones only, not all of them. The data show 110,000 or so clones, 90% to 95% seen once. Sequenced: peripheral blood mononuclear cells (PBMCs). The receptors shown here come from a woman aged 18-30 years.

This clone is a singleton in its sample. The J gene is TRBJ1-2, the V gene TRBV13; the match to TRBD1 covers 7 bases. The length of the CDR3 is 15 residues. Trimming cost V 6 bases and J 6 bases; bases outside gene matches: 13. Germline values: CDR1 PRHDT, CDR2 FYEKMQ (reference sequence). The CDR3 coding sequence is TGTGCCAGCAGAACCAAAGGCAGGGGGTGGAATGGCTACACCTTC. Protein product: CASRTKGRGWNGYTF.

The V call is TRBV11-3, the J call TRBJ1-3; TRBD1 aligns across 7 bases. CDR1 and CDR2 from the germline V gene are SGHNT and YENEEA. V was pared by 2 bases and J by 10 bases, with 5 bases of the junction left unmatched. The CDR3 is made up of 13 amino acids. The CDR3: CASSLRTGETIYF. CDR3 in DNA: TGTGCCAGCAGCTTACGAACAGGGGAAACCATATATTTT.

The genes are TRBV19 and TRBJ1-2; 10 positions agree with TRBD1. Unmatched junction bases numbered 3, after V lost 10 bases and J lost 4 bases. Germline V gives CDR1 LNHDA, CDR2 SQIVND (reference sequence). The CDR3 spans 12 residues. DNA for the CDR3: TGTGCCACCGGGGACAGGGGCTATGGCTACACCTTC. The encoded protein is CATGDRGYGYTF.

The genes are TRBV9 and TRBJ2-2; D unresolved. This CDR3 contains 14 residues. Trimming took off 0 bases at V and 7 bases at J, with 10 bases between the two ends. Germline CDR1 and CDR2: SGDLS and YYNGEE. CDR3 region: CASSVVRWGGELFF. CDR3 sequence (DNA): TGTGCCAGCAGCGTAGTGAGGTGGGGCGGGGAGCTGTTTTTT.

This chain connects TRBV6-6 to TRBJ2-5; 8 bases map to TRBD1. The V gene's germline CDR1 is MNHNY and CDR2 SVGAGI (reference sequence). The CDR3 consists of 14 residues. V lost 5 bases, J lost 7 bases, and 9 bases stayed unmatched. DNA for the CDR3: TGTGCCAGCAGTCCCGGGACAGGAATGGGGACCCAGTACTTC. Protein: CASSPGTGMGTQYF.

This chain joins TRBV10-3 and TRBJ2-7; TRBD2 agrees at 10 bases. Losses at the gene ends were 6 bases for V and 4 bases for J; bases not matched to a gene: 6. The CDR3 extends over 14 amino acids. CDR1 is ENHRY, CDR2 SYGVKD, per germline. CDR3 in DNA: TGTGCCATCAGCCCCGGGACTAGCGCTTACGAGCAGTACTTC. Its translation is CAISPGTSAYEQYF.

This clone was recorded a few times. This sample also contains other DNA sequences that code for the same CDR3. This sequence joins TRBV5-1 and TRBJ1-5; 7 nucleotides line up with TRBD1. J lost 6 bases, V lost 0 bases, and 3 bases had no gene match. The CDR3 is made up of 14 amino acids. Germline values: CDR1 SGHRS, CDR2 YFSETQ. CDR3 loop: CASSLDRGGQPQHF. The CDR3 nucleotides read TGCGCCAGCAGCTTGGACAGGGGAGGTCAGCCCCAGCATTTT.

This chain connects TRBV19 to TRBJ1-2, with a weak D call TRBD1 (5 bases). The CDR3 consists of 14 residues. Germline V CDR1 and CDR2: LNHDA, SQIVND (reference sequence). The ends were cut back, 1 base at V and 8 bases at J, with 14 bases in the middle. CDR3 in DNA: TGTGCCAGTAGTATAGTCGGACATCATGGCGGCTACACCTTC. Encoded protein: CASSIVGHHGGYTF. The full variable domain, in which reference TRBV19 and TRBJ1-2 provide the parts outside the CDR3, is DGGITQSPKYLFRKEGQNVTLSCEQNLNHDAMYWYRQDPGQGLRLIYYSQIVNDFQKGDIAEGYSVSREKKESFPLTVTSAQKNPTAFYLCASSIVGHHGGYTFGSGTRLTVV.

The genes are TRBV5-3 and TRBJ2-2; D not resolved. TRBV5-3 is known as an ORF, though its function is uncertain. This CDR3 spans 13 amino acids. Trimming shortened V by 1 base and J by 4 bases, and 5 bases separated the two germline ends. CDR3 coding DNA: TGTGCCAGAAGCTTGTATCCCACCGGGGAGCTGTTTTTT. Amino acid sequence: CARSLYPTGELFF.

The chain combines TRBV11-3 with TRBJ2-7; 15 bases are shared with TRBD2. The CDR3 is 16 amino acids. Losses at the gene ends were 5 bases for V and 1 base for J; bases not matched to a gene: 3. Germline V gene lookup returns CDR1 SGHNT and CDR2 YENEEA. The CDR3: CASSRTSGGVSYEQYF. In DNA, the CDR3 is TGTGCCAGCAGCCGGACTAGCGGGGGGGTGTCCTACGAGCAGTACTTC.

The chain has TRBV5-1 and TRBJ2-5; no definite D call. The CDR3 loop spans 14 amino acids. The germline gives CDR1 SGHRS, CDR2 YFSETQ. The V gene lost 1 base and the J gene lost 1 base, with 8 bases spanning the gap. CDR3 DNA sequence: TGCGCCAGCAGCTTGAAGGGTTTCCAAGAGACCCAGTACTTC. Translating it yields CASSLKGFQETQYF.

V usage is TRBV5-5 and J usage is TRBJ2-2; D is perhaps TRBD1 (5 bases). CDR1 is SGHKS, CDR2 YYEKEE, per germline (reference sequence). This CDR3 is built from 13 residues. V was clipped by 1 base and J by 5 bases, with 6 bases between them. The CDR3 region has the DNA TGTGCCAGCAGCTTGAAGGGGACCGGGGAGCTGTTTTTT. Its translation: CASSLKGTGELFF.

The chain joins TRBV2 to TRBJ1-4; TRBD1 agrees at 8 bases. From germline, CDR1 is SNHLY and CDR2 FYNNEI. Trimming took 6 bases from V and 5 from J; bases not matched to a gene: 14. CDR3 length: 17 amino acids. The CDR3 loop reads CASRKITGGPVNEKLFF. The CDR3 DNA sequence: TGTGCCAGCAGGAAAATAACAGGGGGTCCGGTAAATGAAAAACTGTTTTTT. Supplemented by reference TRBV2 and TRBJ1-4, the full variable domain reads EPEVTQTPSHQVTQMGQEVILRCVPISNHLYFYWYRQILGQKVEFLVSFYNNEISEKSEIFDDQFSVERPDGSNFTLKIRSTKLEDSAMYFCASRKITGGPVNEKLFFGSGTQLSVL.

The chain joins TRBV4-2 to TRBJ1-2; D may be TRBD1 (5 bases). The germline V and J ends were trimmed by 1 base and 6 bases, with 12 bases remaining between them. From germline, CDR1 is LGHNA and CDR2 YNFKEQ. The CDR3 runs 14 residues. The CDR3: CASSQGFGGDGYTF. The CDR3 region has the DNA TGTGCCAGCAGCCAAGGTTTCGGGGGTGATGGCTACACCTTC.

V is TRBV6-1 and J is TRBJ2-6; no clear D gene. CDR3 length: 15 amino acids. Looked up from germline, CDR1 is MNHNS and CDR2 is SASEGT. Trimming took off 5 bases at V and 4 bases at J, with 12 bases between the two ends. The CDR3 protein is CASSTVATGANVLTF. The CDR3, as DNA: TGTGCCAGCAGTACCGTTGCGACGGGGGCCAACGTCCTGACTTTC.

This clone was observed once. The rearrangement links TRBV9 to TRBJ1-1, with TRBD1 as a possible D gene (5 bases). The CDR3 runs 14 residues. The V gene lost 0 bases and the J gene lost 7 bases, with 13 bases spanning the gap. Germline lookup yields CDR1 SGDLS and CDR2 YYNGEE. CDR3 nucleotides: TGTGCCAGCAGCGTAGTAGGGGCGGTCGGTGAAGCTTTCTTT. Protein: CASSVVGAVGEAFF.

In its sample, this clone was seen once. V usage is TRBV5-4 and J usage is TRBJ1-3, with 8 bases matching TRBD1. Germline V lookup: CDR1 SGHNT, CDR2 YYREEE (reference sequence). V shed 3 bases, J shed 3 bases, and the junction held 5 bases outside the gene matches. There are 15 residues in the CDR3. The CDR3 bases are TGTGCCAGCAGCTCCCCAGGGGGCATTGGAAACACCATATATTTT. Translation: CASSSPGGIGNTIYF.

The chain carries TRBV27 and TRBJ1-6, with 11 bases fitting TRBD1. Trimming removed 5 bases from V and 6 bases from J; junction bases left unmatched: 6. Germline V gives CDR1 MNHEY, CDR2 SMNVEV (reference sequence). The CDR3 length is 16 residues. The CDR3 reads CASSRTGGRGNSPLHF. Here the CDR3 DNA reads TGTGCCAGCAGTCGGACAGGGGGCCGGGGTAATTCACCCCTCCACTTT.

This chain uses TRBV19 with TRBJ1-6; no definite D call. Trimming took off 3 bases at V and 0 bases at J, with 12 bases between the two ends. Germline lookup yields CDR1 LNHDA and CDR2 SQIVND (reference sequence). This CDR3 has 17 residues. CDR3 in amino acids: CASSIRFSSSYNSPLHF. For the CDR3, the DNA is TGTGCCAGTAGTATCCGGTTCTCAAGCTCCTATAATTCACCCCTCCACTTT.

The CDR3 protein is CASSANPGQGYNSPLHF. Here the CDR3 DNA reads TGTGCCAGCAGTGCCAATCCGGGACAGGGTTATAATTCACCCCTCCACTTT. The chain is built from TRBV6-4 and TRBJ1-6, with 9 bases that match TRBD1. Trimming at V came to 4 bases and at J to 4 bases, leaving 8 bases not matched to a gene. The germline CDR1 and CDR2 sequences are MRHNA and SNTAGT. The CDR3 is 17 amino acids.

The chain employs TRBV5-1 and TRBJ1-1; no clear D gene. Germline V gene lookup returns CDR1 SGHRS and CDR2 YFSETQ. V lost 5 bases to trimming and J lost 6 bases, with 14 bases between them. The CDR3 is made up of 13 amino acids. The CDR3 bases are TGCGCCAGCAGGGTTGGGGTTAATGCTGAAGCTTTCTTT. Its protein is CASRVGVNAEAFF.

The rearrangement links TRBV7-6 to TRBJ2-3; possibly TRBD1 for D (5 bases). Germline-derived CDR1 and CDR2 are SGHVS and FNYEAQ. There are 14 residues in the CDR3. Deletions cut 4 bases from V and 2 bases from J, with 10 bases between. CDR3 sequence reads: CASSSQGATDTQYF. The CDR3 nucleotides are TGTGCCAGCAGCTCCCAGGGCGCCACAGATACGCAGTATTTT.

The chain couples TRBV5-6 to TRBJ2-5; D call uncertain. The CDR3 is made up of 15 amino acids. Trimming left V 1 base short and J 5 bases short, with 15 bases between. Germline-derived CDR1 and CDR2 are SGHDT and YYEEEE. DNA of the CDR3: TGTGCCAGCAGCTTGATGGGATCTCTGGCGGAGACCCAGTACTTC. It yields the protein CASSLMGSLAETQYF.

The rearrangement joins TRBV30 to TRBJ1-1, with TRBD1 matching over 8 bases. The CDR3 runs to 17 residues. Per germline, CDR1 GTSNPN and CDR2 SVGIG (reference sequence). Trimming cost V 4 bases and J 5 bases; bases outside gene matches: 18. As DNA, the CDR3 is TGTGCCTGGACTCTATCATACTCCGGACAGGGACGGACTGAAGCTTTCTTT. This codes for CAWTLSYSGQGRTEAFF.

This chain joins TRBV4-2 and TRBJ1-3; D gene ambiguous. Germline CDR1 is LGHNA and CDR2 is YNFKEQ. The CDR3 covers 13 residues. Trimming stripped 1 base from V and 5 bases from J, with 6 bases between. The CDR3 DNA follows: TGTGCCAGCAGCCAAGTCCAACGAAACACCATATATTTT. Translating it yields CASSQVQRNTIYF.

This chain joins TRBV9 and TRBJ2-3; D is tentatively TRBD1 or TRBD2 (5 bases each). The CDR3 is made up of 15 amino acids. CDR1 is SGDLS and CDR2 is YYNGEE in the germline V gene. Trimming left V 0 bases short and J 4 bases short, with 12 bases between. DNA for the CDR3: TGTGCCAGCAGCGTAGCACCCGGGGCCGCAGATACGCAGTATTTT. This codes for CASSVAPGAADTQYF.

This clone appeared a few times. The chain couples TRBV7-6 to TRBJ1-3, with D perhaps matching TRBD1 (6 bases). Per germline, CDR1 SGHVS and CDR2 FNYEAQ. The CDR3 extends over 14 amino acids. V was pared by 4 bases and J by 0 bases, with 7 bases between. CDR3 in amino acids: CASSSGVSGNTIYF. CDR3 coding DNA: TGTGCCAGCAGCTCAGGGGTCTCTGGAAACACCATATATTTT.

V is TRBV4-1 and J is TRBJ2-1; perhaps TRBD2 as D (6 bases). The V gene's germline CDR1 is MGHRA and CDR2 YSYEKL. Trimming removed 2 bases from V and 5 bases from J, with 19 bases in between. The CDR3 has 17 amino acids. The CDR3 sequence is CASSQPPSGGENNEQFF. The CDR3 DNA follows: TGCGCCAGCAGCCAACCCCCCAGTGGCGGGGAAAACAATGAGCAGTTCTTC.

The rearrangement joins TRBV7-6 to TRBJ1-4; TRBD1 matches 7 bases. The CDR3 has 14 residues. Germline CDR1 SGHVS, CDR2 FNYEAQ. The ends lost 5 bases at V and 2 bases at J; junction bases unmatched: 2. CDR3 in DNA: TGTGCCAGCAGCGTGACAGGGACTAATGAAAAACTGTTTTTT. It translates to CASSVTGTNEKLFF.

V is TRBV9 and J is TRBJ2-1; 8 nucleotides agree with TRBD2. Germline values: CDR1 SGDLS, CDR2 YYNGEE. With 0 bases clipped from V and 6 bases from J, the junction kept 5 bases outside the gene matches. This CDR3 is built from 15 residues. The CDR3 reads CASSVGRGAPNEQFF. The CDR3, as DNA: TGTGCCAGCAGCGTAGGGCGGGGGGCCCCCAATGAGCAGTTCTTC.

In this sample, this clone turned up once. The genes are TRBV18 and TRBJ2-1, with unresolved D. V gave up 4 bases and J gave up 12 bases, with 13 bases separating them. Germline lookup yields CDR1 KGHSH and CDR2 LQKENI. The CDR3 runs 12 residues. As DNA, the CDR3 is TGTGCCAGCTCACTCTCGTCGGAGACGCAGTTCTTC. This sequence encodes CASSLSSETQFF.